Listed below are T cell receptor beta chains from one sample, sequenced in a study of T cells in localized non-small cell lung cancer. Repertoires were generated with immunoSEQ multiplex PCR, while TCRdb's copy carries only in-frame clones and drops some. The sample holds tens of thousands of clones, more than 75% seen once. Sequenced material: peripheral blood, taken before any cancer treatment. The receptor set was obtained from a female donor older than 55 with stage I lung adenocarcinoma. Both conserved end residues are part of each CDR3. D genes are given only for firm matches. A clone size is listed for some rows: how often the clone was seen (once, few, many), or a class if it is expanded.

CDR3aa: CASSIGSEQYF; CDR3nt: TGTGCCAGTAGTATTGGTTCCGAGCAGTACTTC; v_gene: TRBV19; j_gene: TRBJ2-7; d_gene: NA; abundance: NA
CDR3aa: CASSDGLGGASYEQYF; CDR3nt: TGTGCCAGCAGCGACGGACTAGGAGGAGCCTCCTACGAGCAGTACTTC; v_gene: TRBV9; j_gene: TRBJ2-7; d_gene: TRBD2; abundance: NA
CDR3aa: CASSEWVGLYTGELFF; CDR3nt: TGTGCCAGCAGTGAATGGGTGGGGTTATACACCGGGGAGCTGTTTTTT; v_gene: TRBV6-1; j_gene: TRBJ2-2; d_gene: NA; abundance: NA
CDR3aa: CASSSTHGGAVNEQFF; CDR3nt: TGTGCCAGCAGCAGTACTCACGGGGGGGCGGTAAATGAGCAGTTCTTC; v_gene: TRBV5-4; j_gene: TRBJ2-1; d_gene: TRBD2; abundance: NA
CDR3aa: CASSQVRSTYNSPLHF; CDR3nt: TGCGCCAGCAGCCAAGTTCGATCAACCTATAATTCACCCCTCCACTTT; v_gene: TRBV4-1; j_gene: TRBJ1-6; d_gene: NA; abundance: NA
CDR3aa: CASTLNSKGGDYGYTF; CDR3nt: TGTGCCAGCACCCTTAATTCGAAGGGAGGAGATTATGGCTACACCTTC; v_gene: TRBV9; j_gene: TRBJ1-2; d_gene: NA; abundance: NA
CDR3aa: CASSPGLAGATQYF; CDR3nt: TGTGCCAGCAGCCCGGGACTAGCGGGAGCAACGCAGTACTTC; v_gene: TRBV7-8; j_gene: TRBJ2-7; d_gene: TRBD2; abundance: NA
CDR3aa: CASSVAVESYEQYF; CDR3nt: TGTGCCAGCAGCGTAGCTGTCGAATCCTACGAGCAGTACTTC; v_gene: TRBV9; j_gene: TRBJ2-7; d_gene: NA; abundance: NA
CDR3aa: CASSPTTPNTEAFF; CDR3nt: TGTGCCAGCAGCCCTACGACACCGAACACTGAAGCTTTCTTT; v_gene: TRBV7-8; j_gene: TRBJ1-1; d_gene: NA; abundance: NA
CDR3aa: CASSLDVQDYQPQHF; CDR3nt: TGTGCCAGCAGCTTAGATGTTCAAGATTATCAGCCCCAGCATTTT; v_gene: TRBV11-2; j_gene: TRBJ1-5; d_gene: NA; abundance: NA
CDR3aa: CASIRQEAGINEKLFF; CDR3nt: TGTGCCAGCATCCGACAGGAGGCGGGGATCAATGAAAAACTGTTTTTT; v_gene: TRBV21-1; j_gene: TRBJ1-4; d_gene: NA; abundance: once
CDR3aa: CASSFRFLGGNEQFF; CDR3nt: TGTGCCAGCAGCTTTCGTTTCTTGGGGGGGAATGAGCAGTTCTTC; v_gene: TRBV5-8; j_gene: TRBJ2-1; d_gene: TRBD2; abundance: NA
CDR3aa: CASSLFSNEQFF; CDR3nt: TGTGCCAGCAGCTTATTTTCCAATGAGCAGTTCTTC; v_gene: TRBV13; j_gene: TRBJ2-1; d_gene: NA; abundance: NA
CDR3aa: CASSLNRGSKGSYGYTF; CDR3nt: TGCGCCAGCAGCTTAAACAGGGGCTCCAAGGGGTCCTATGGCTACACCTTC; v_gene: TRBV5-1; j_gene: TRBJ1-2; d_gene: TRBD1; abundance: NA
CDR3aa: CASSSTGTGATEAFF; CDR3nt: TGCGCCAGCAGCTCGACCGGGACAGGAGCCACTGAAGCTTTCTTT; v_gene: TRBV5-1; j_gene: TRBJ1-1; d_gene: TRBD1; abundance: NA
CDR3aa: CASSIAGWSSNQPQHF; CDR3nt: TGTGCCAGTAGTATTGCCGGATGGAGCAGTAATCAGCCCCAGCATTTT; v_gene: TRBV19; j_gene: TRBJ1-5; d_gene: NA; abundance: NA
CDR3aa: CAWRSGYRHEQYF; CDR3nt: TGTGCCTGGAGATCGGGGTATCGCCACGAGCAGTACTTC; v_gene: TRBV30; j_gene: TRBJ2-7; d_gene: NA; abundance: NA
CDR3aa: CASSPSGLAGESPYNEQFF; CDR3nt: TGTGCCAGCAGCCCCTCAGGACTAGCGGGAGAGTCGCCCTACAATGAGCAGTTCTTC; v_gene: TRBV7-3; j_gene: TRBJ2-1; d_gene: TRBD2; abundance: NA
CDR3aa: CASSWGYNEQFF; CDR3nt: TGTGCCAGCAGCTGGGGTTACAATGAGCAGTTCTTC; v_gene: TRBV5-4; j_gene: TRBJ2-1; d_gene: NA; abundance: NA
CDR3aa: CSARRGEKLFF; CDR3nt: TGCAGTGCTAGGCGGGGCGAAAAACTGTTTTTT; v_gene: TRBV20-1; j_gene: TRBJ1-4; d_gene: NA; abundance: NA
CDR3aa: CASSESLAAYNEQFF; CDR3nt: TGTGCCAGCAGTGAATCCCTAGCAGCTTACAATGAGCAGTTCTTC; v_gene: TRBV2; j_gene: TRBJ2-1; d_gene: NA; abundance: few
CDR3aa: CASRLGLTNVLTF; CDR3nt: TGTGCCAGCAGACTCGGGCTAACGAACGTCCTGACTTTC; v_gene: TRBV6-5; j_gene: TRBJ2-6; d_gene: NA; abundance: NA
CDR3aa: CASSAGTSDIKADTQYF; CDR3nt: TGTGCCAGTAGTGCAGGGACTAGCGATATAAAAGCAGATACGCAGTATTTT; v_gene: TRBV19; j_gene: TRBJ2-3; d_gene: TRBD2; abundance: NA
CDR3aa: CASSPGLAGGWDEQFF; CDR3nt: TGTGCCAGTAGTCCTGGACTAGCGGGAGGATGGGATGAGCAGTTCTTC; v_gene: TRBV19; j_gene: TRBJ2-1; d_gene: TRBD2; abundance: NA
CDR3aa: CASSLGNSPLHF; CDR3nt: TGTGCCAGCAGCTTGGGAAATTCACCCCTCCACTTT; v_gene: TRBV5-4; j_gene: TRBJ1-6; d_gene: NA; abundance: NA
CDR3aa: CASSLGRNEQFF; CDR3nt: TGTGCCAGCAGCTTAGGCAGGAATGAGCAGTTCTTC; v_gene: TRBV11-3; j_gene: TRBJ2-1; d_gene: NA; abundance: NA
CDR3aa: CASSWRQGTNTEAFF; CDR3nt: TGTGCCAGCAGCTGGAGACAGGGGACGAACACTGAAGCTTTCTTT; v_gene: TRBV7-8; j_gene: TRBJ1-1; d_gene: TRBD1; abundance: NA
CDR3aa: CASDTGYGEQYF; CDR3nt: TGTGCCAGTGATACAGGGTACGGGGAGCAGTACTTC; v_gene: TRBV6-1; j_gene: TRBJ2-7; d_gene: NA; abundance: few
CDR3aa: CASSLVGGYRYEQYF; CDR3nt: TGTGCCAGCAGCTTAGTGGGCGGGTATCGCTACGAGCAGTACTTC; v_gene: TRBV7-2; j_gene: TRBJ2-7; d_gene: NA; abundance: NA
CDR3aa: CAGSQGYEQYF; CDR3nt: TGTGCGGGCAGCCAGGGGTACGAGCAGTACTTC; v_gene: TRBV6-5; j_gene: TRBJ2-7; d_gene: NA; abundance: NA
CDR3aa: CASSQGLAGLYEQYF; CDR3nt: TGTGCCAGCAGCCAAGGACTAGCGGGACTTTACGAGCAGTACTTC; v_gene: TRBV5-4; j_gene: TRBJ2-7; d_gene: TRBD2; abundance: NA
CDR3aa: CSVVGAVDEQFF; CDR3nt: TGCAGCGTTGTCGGGGCCGTTGACGAGCAGTTCTTC; v_gene: TRBV29-1; j_gene: TRBJ2-1; d_gene: NA; abundance: NA
CDR3aa: CASSLGSGSVGGELFF; CDR3nt: TGTGCCAGCAGCTTAGGCAGCGGGAGCGTCGGCGGGGAGCTGTTTTTT; v_gene: TRBV7-8; j_gene: TRBJ2-2; d_gene: TRBD2; abundance: NA
CDR3aa: CASSLRGKGGTDTQYF; CDR3nt: TGTGCCAGCAGCTTACGCGGGAAAGGGGGCACAGATACGCAGTATTTT; v_gene: TRBV7-2; j_gene: TRBJ2-3; d_gene: NA; abundance: NA
CDR3aa: CASGRDAGLVNNEQFF; CDR3nt: TGTGCCAGCGGCAGAGATGCGGGACTAGTAAACAATGAGCAGTTCTTC; v_gene: TRBV2; j_gene: TRBJ2-1; d_gene: TRBD2; abundance: NA
CDR3aa: CASSRALGHQPQHF; CDR3nt: TGTGCCAGCAGCCGGGCCTTAGGCCACCAGCCCCAGCATTTT; v_gene: TRBV28; j_gene: TRBJ1-5; d_gene: NA; abundance: NA
CDR3aa: CASSRWTWATNEKLFF; CDR3nt: TGTGCCAGTAGTAGATGGACGTGGGCAACTAATGAAAAACTGTTTTTT; v_gene: TRBV19; j_gene: TRBJ1-4; d_gene: NA; abundance: once
CDR3aa: CSVAGQASSYEQYF; CDR3nt: TGCAGCGTTGCAGGACAGGCAAGCTCCTACGAGCAGTACTTC; v_gene: TRBV29-1; j_gene: TRBJ2-7; d_gene: TRBD1; abundance: NA
CDR3aa: CASSLSEGTAYEQYF; CDR3nt: TGTGCCAGCAGCTTAAGTGAGGGGACAGCCTACGAGCAGTACTTC; v_gene: TRBV11-2; j_gene: TRBJ2-7; d_gene: TRBD1; abundance: NA
CDR3aa: CASSLWGVEETQYF; CDR3nt: TGTGCCAGCAGTTTATGGGGGGTGGAAGAGACCCAGTACTTC; v_gene: TRBV27; j_gene: TRBJ2-5; d_gene: NA; abundance: NA
CDR3aa: CASSPKGNGDTEAFF; CDR3nt: TGTGCCAGCAGCCCGAAAGGGAATGGCGACACTGAAGCTTTCTTT; v_gene: TRBV5-8; j_gene: TRBJ1-1; d_gene: NA; abundance: few
CDR3aa: CASHGQDTDTQYF; CDR3nt: TGTGCCAGCCATGGACAGGACACAGATACGCAGTATTTT; v_gene: TRBV27; j_gene: TRBJ2-3; d_gene: TRBD1; abundance: once
CDR3aa: CASSPWDRVSHEQYF; CDR3nt: TGCGCCAGCAGCCCCTGGGACAGGGTATCCCACGAGCAGTACTTC; v_gene: TRBV4-1; j_gene: TRBJ2-7; d_gene: TRBD1; abundance: NA
CDR3aa: CASSELGLAPSTDTQYF; CDR3nt: TGCGCCAGCAGCGAGCTGGGACTAGCACCAAGCACAGATACGCAGTATTTT; v_gene: TRBV5-1; j_gene: TRBJ2-3; d_gene: TRBD2; abundance: NA
CDR3aa: CASSSTGWGTDTQYF; CDR3nt: TGTGCCAGCAGCTCCACAGGGTGGGGCACAGATACGCAGTATTTT; v_gene: TRBV5-5; j_gene: TRBJ2-3; d_gene: NA; abundance: NA
CDR3aa: CACTTGVGANVLTF; CDR3nt: TGTGCCTGTACTACAGGGGTTGGGGCCAACGTCCTGACTTTC; v_gene: TRBV30; j_gene: TRBJ2-6; d_gene: TRBD1; abundance: once